The rows below give T cell receptor beta chains drawn from one sample of a study of identical twins. MiXCR was run by TCRdb on the 5' RACE reads, yielding one entry per CDR3 protein. This table has hundreds of thousands of distinct CDR3 sequences, approximately 13% appearing once. Separately, the same data were catalogued under a study of yellow fever vaccine responses in identical twins.

Sequencing was performed on PBMCs. These receptors came from a woman under 30 in good health. Each CDR3 is given with its conserved first and last residue. The order of the fields is CDR3 protein, CDR3 DNA, V gene, D gene, clone size, J gene. A D gene is named only where the DNA matches it firmly. Clone size is given for some rows only: seen once, a few or many times, or a class if the clone is expanded.

CDR3: CASSQDTVKGIEQFF; DNA: TGTGCCAGCAGCCAAGACACAGTGAAAGGGATTGAGCAGTTCTTC; V: TRBV14; D: NA; size: NA; J: TRBJ2-1
CDR3: CSAREAGRQFF; DNA: TGCAGTGCTAGAGAGGCGGGGCGCCAGTTCTTC; V: TRBV20-1; D: NA; size: NA; J: TRBJ2-1
CDR3: CASSLGGLAGGYGANVLTF; DNA: TGTGCCAGCAGTTTAGGGGGACTAGCGGGAGGATATGGGGCCAACGTCCTGACTTTC; V: TRBV12-3/TRBV12-4; D: TRBD2; size: NA; J: TRBJ2-6
CDR3: CASSFAPSDQPQHF; DNA: TGTGCCAGCAGTTTTGCGCCAAGCGATCAGCCCCAGCATTTT; V: TRBV12-3/TRBV12-4; D: NA; size: few; J: TRBJ1-5
CDR3: CASSAFSTDTQYF; DNA: TGTGCCAGCAGTGCCTTTAGCACAGATACGCAGTATTTT; V: TRBV27; D: NA; size: NA; J: TRBJ2-3
CDR3: CASRDRVAKNIQYF; DNA: TGTGCCAGTCGGGACAGGGTAGCCAAAAACATTCAGTACTTC; V: TRBV2; D: TRBD1; size: few; J: TRBJ2-4
CDR3: CASSSPGERMYF; DNA: TGTGCCAGCAGCTCCCCCGGGGAAAGAATGTACTTC; V: TRBV7-3; D: NA; size: NA; J: TRBJ2-4
CDR3: CASSYSLTSGSSEQYF; DNA: TGTGCCAGCAGTTACAGTTTGACTAGCGGGAGTAGCGAGCAGTACTTC; V: TRBV6-2/TRBV6-3; D: TRBD2; size: NA; J: TRBJ2-7
CDR3: CASSEMVRNTDTQYF; DNA: TGTGCCAGCAGTGAAATGGTCCGGAACACAGATACGCAGTATTTT; V: TRBV2; D: NA; size: few; J: TRBJ2-3
CDR3: CASSRRSSSYEQYF; DNA: TGTGCCAGCAGCCGACGGAGTAGTTCCTACGAGCAGTACTTC; V: TRBV12-3/TRBV12-4; D: NA; size: few; J: TRBJ2-7
CDR3: CASSPRSSRGTDTQYF; DNA: TGTGCCAGCAGCCCGCGAAGCAGCCGGGGCACAGATACGCAGTATTTT; V: TRBV7-8; D: NA; size: NA; J: TRBJ2-3
CDR3: CSAGRLADTDTQYF; DNA: TGCAGTGCTGGCCGACTAGCTGACACAGATACGCAGTATTTT; V: TRBV20-1; D: TRBD2; size: NA; J: TRBJ2-3
CDR3: CASSGTVYNEQFF; DNA: TGCGCCAGCAGCGGGACAGTCTACAATGAGCAGTTCTTC; V: TRBV5-1; D: TRBD1; size: few; J: TRBJ2-1
CDR3: CASSQDRTGGYGYTF; DNA: TGTGCCAGCAGCCAAGATCGGACAGGGGGCTATGGCTACACCTTC; V: TRBV4-2; D: TRBD1; size: many; J: TRBJ1-2
CDR3: CASSGSYGLKGETQYF; DNA: TGTGCCAGCAGTGGGTCATACGGATTAAAGGGGGAGACCCAGTACTTC; V: TRBV2; D: NA; size: many; J: TRBJ2-5
CDR3: CASTGGGVDSPLHF; DNA: TGTGCCAGCACAGGGGGCGGGGTGGATTCACCCCTCCACTTT; V: TRBV6-1; D: TRBD1; size: many; J: TRBJ1-6
CDR3: CASSLSGQGASPLYEQYF; DNA: TGTGCCAGCAGTTTATCCGGACAGGGGGCTTCGCCCCTCTACGAGCAGTACTTC; V: TRBV27; D: TRBD1; size: many; J: TRBJ2-7
CDR3: CAISEVGGNTEAFF; DNA: TGTGCCATCAGTGAGGTAGGGGGGAACACTGAAGCTTTCTTT; V: TRBV10-3; D: NA; size: many; J: TRBJ1-1
CDR3: CASRPGSPGKEEQYF; DNA: TGTGCCAGCAGACCAGGATCCCCAGGAAAGGAAGAGCAGTACTTC; V: TRBV6-1; D: NA; size: few; J: TRBJ2-7